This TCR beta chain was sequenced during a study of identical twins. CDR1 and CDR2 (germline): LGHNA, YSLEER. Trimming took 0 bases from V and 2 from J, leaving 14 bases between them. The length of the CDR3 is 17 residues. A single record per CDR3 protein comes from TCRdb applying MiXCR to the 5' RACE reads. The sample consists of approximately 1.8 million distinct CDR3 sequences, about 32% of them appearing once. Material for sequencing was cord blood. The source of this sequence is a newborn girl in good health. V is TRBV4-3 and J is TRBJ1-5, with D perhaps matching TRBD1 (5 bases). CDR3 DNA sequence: TGCGCCAGCAGCCAAGATATCCGGAGAGGGGGCAATCAGCCCCAGCATTTT. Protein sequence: CASSQDIRRGGNQPQHF.